What follows describes a single T cell receptor (beta chain). As yet, its antigen is unknown. The sample is drawn from a study of shared clonotypes between healthy human individuals. Study-wide points: Unshared clonotypes carried lower generation probabilities than those common to all four donors. Generally, estimated richness proved larger in naive subsets than it did in memory subsets.

Germline values: CDR1 SEHNR, CDR2 FQNEAQ (reference sequence). The length of the CDR3 is 14 residues. Trimming took 2 bases from V and 3 from J, leaving 10 bases between them. Produced via immunoSEQ multiplex PCR; TCRdb's table is partial and in-frame only. The sample records about 1 million clones, roughly 70% being singletons. This chain joins TRBV7-9 and TRBJ1-1; D not resolved. This sequence originates from a man in his late teens or twenties in good health. Material for sequencing was memory CD4+ T cells sorted from blood. Subset denoted: CD45RA-negative fraction. CDR3 sequence (DNA): TGTGCCAGCAGCTTATCGTCGGCCTACACTGAAGCTTTCTTT. Encoded protein: CASSLSSAYTEAFF.